Below are 21 T cell receptor beta chains sequenced from a single sample in a study of OX40 agonist ivuxolimab in advanced cancers. Profiled with immunoSEQ multiplex PCR; TCRdb holds only in-frame clones, not every one. The sample has around 60,000 clones; around four fifths are singletons. Sequencing was performed on CD4+ or CD8+ T cells sorted from blood, taken in a trial of the OX40 agonist ivuxolimab. All receptors come from an adult with an advanced solid tumor such as melanoma, head and neck, liver or kidney cancer.

This chain joins TRBV28 and TRBJ1-2; weak D call: TRBD1 (6 bases). V lost 5 bases and J 1 base, leaving 17 bases between the germline ends. Germline CDR1 MDHEN, CDR2 SYDVKM. This CDR3 region has 16 residues. CDR3 region: CASSRVDRTDNYGYTF. The CDR3 DNA follows: TGTGCCAGCAGTCGGGTTGACAGGACAGATAACTATGGCTACACCTTC.

The genes are TRBV5-8 and TRBJ2-3; 8 bases map to TRBD1. Trimming took 4 bases from V and 5 from J; bases not matched to a gene: 3. This CDR3 is built from 13 residues. Germline V gene data show CDR1 as SGHTS and CDR2 as YDEGEE. The CDR3 spells CASSRQGIDTQYF. The CDR3 bases are TGTGCCAGCAGCAGACAGGGGATAGATACGCAGTATTTT.

V gene TRBV27 combines with J gene TRBJ1-1; possibly TRBD1 for D (6 bases). With 2 bases removed from V and 8 bases from J, the gap between germline ends came to 18 bases. Germline V lookup: CDR1 MNHEY, CDR2 SMNVEV (reference sequence). The CDR3 is 15 amino acids. CDR3 loop: CASSLRRHAGVEAFF. DNA of the CDR3: TGTGCCAGCAGTTTACGGCGACACGCAGGGGTAGAAGCTTTCTTT.

This clone was observed once. The genes are TRBV13 and TRBJ2-7; weak D call: TRBD2 (6 bases). Trimming removed 5 bases from V and 3 bases from J, with 11 bases in between. Germline lookup yields CDR1 PRHDT and CDR2 FYEKMQ (reference sequence). The CDR3 has 13 amino acids. CDR3 amino acids: CASSIRGLYEQYF. The CDR3 nucleotides read TGTGCCAGCAGCATCCGGGGACTCTACGAGCAGTACTTC.

V usage is TRBV9 and J usage is TRBJ2-6; D gene uncertain. CDR3 length: 15 residues. Trimming shortened V by 0 bases and J by 0 bases, and 4 bases separated the two germline ends. Germline V lookup: CDR1 SGDLS, CDR2 YYNGEE. This CDR3 is CASSVDPSGANVLTF. The CDR3 DNA sequence: TGTGCCAGCAGCGTAGATCCCTCTGGGGCCAACGTCCTGACTTTC.

This clone was seen once. This chain connects TRBV7-6 to TRBJ2-5, with 10 nucleotides matching TRBD1. This CDR3 comprises 15 residues. Germline trimming cut 5 bases from V and 2 bases from J; bases unmatched to any gene: 5. Germline CDR1 and CDR2: SGHVS and FNYEAQ. The CDR3, as DNA: TGTGCCAGCAGCCTACCGGGACAGGGGCAAGAGACCCAGTACTTC. Translated: CASSLPGQGQETQYF.

The chain joins TRBV11-2 to TRBJ1-2; 10 bases are a match to TRBD1. The CDR3 runs 14 residues. Germline values: CDR1 SGHAT, CDR2 FQNNGV. J gave up 8 bases and V 5 bases, and 8 bases lay outside the gene matches. The CDR3: CASSTGQGEGGYTF. For the CDR3, the DNA is TGTGCCAGCAGCACAGGACAGGGGGAAGGAGGCTACACCTTC. Full variable domain (rest looked up from reference TRBV11-2 and TRBJ1-2): EAGVAQSPRYKIIEKRQSVAFWCNPISGHATLYWYQQILGQGPKLLIQFQNNGVVDDSQLPKDRFSAERLKGVDSTLKIQPAKLEDSAVYLCASSTGQGEGGYTFGSGTRLTVV.

This clone was observed once. The rearrangement links TRBV10-2 to TRBJ1-5; D is undetermined. V was pared by 2 bases and J by 0 bases, with 11 bases between. The CDR3 sequence is 16 residues long. Germline lookup yields CDR1 WSHSY and CDR2 SAAADI. CDR3 residues: CASSELDKGSNQPQHF. In DNA form, the CDR3 reads TGCGCCAGCAGTGAGCTCGACAAGGGTAGCAATCAGCCCCAGCATTTT.

This clone turned up a few times. The genes are TRBV28 and TRBJ1-2, with 8 bases aligning to TRBD1. Germline V gives CDR1 MDHEN, CDR2 SYDVKM. Trimming cost V 5 bases and J 2 bases; bases outside gene matches: 4. CDR3 length equals 14 residues. The CDR3 bases are TGTGCCAGCAGTCGGACAGGGCTGAACTATGGCTACACCTTC. Translating gives CASSRTGLNYGYTF.

The chain joins TRBV11-2 to TRBJ1-1; 7 bases fit TRBD1. The CDR3 runs 17 residues. The germline V gene has CDR1 SGHAT and CDR2 FQNNGV. V was clipped by 3 bases and J by 0 bases; unmatched bases: 10. CDR3 region: CASSFPRTGGMNTEAFF. For the CDR3, the DNA is TGTGCCAGCAGCTTTCCCAGGACAGGAGGGATGAACACTGAAGCTTTCTTT.

The chain employs TRBV6-5 and TRBJ2-2; D is unclear. The CDR3 totals 16 residues. V dropped 1 base and J dropped 5 bases, with 14 bases sitting between them. The germline gives CDR1 MNHEY, CDR2 SVGAGI. Here the CDR3 DNA reads TGTGCCAGCAGTTACTTTAGTTCGAAGAGGACCGGGGAGCTGTTTTTT. Its translation: CASSYFSSKRTGELFF.

The chain is built from TRBV19 and TRBJ1-1; tentatively, D is TRBD1 (5 bases). The germline gives CDR1 LNHDA, CDR2 SQIVND (reference sequence). This CDR3 is built from 14 residues. V was clipped by 5 bases and J by 1 base, with 11 bases between them. This CDR3 is CASSRGTANTEAFF. DNA for the CDR3: TGTGCCAGTAGTCGGGGGACGGCGAACACTGAAGCTTTCTTT.

V gene TRBV2 combines with J gene TRBJ2-7; D is unresolved. This CDR3 has 11 amino acids. Trimming removed 7 bases at V and 7 bases at J, with 11 bases between. Germline CDR1 reads SNHLY; CDR2 reads FYNNEI. CDR3 bases: TGTGCCAGCAAGCAGAGGTGGGAGCAGTACTTC. Protein: CASKQRWEQYF.

The rearrangement joins TRBV19 to TRBJ1-4; 7 nucleotides line up with TRBD1. Germline V gene sequence: CDR1 LNHDA, CDR2 SQIVND (reference sequence). This CDR3 is built from 15 residues. V lost 7 bases to trimming and J lost 7 bases; unmatched junction nucleotides: 12. CDR3 sequence: CASNPGQKSREKLFF. The CDR3 DNA is TGTGCCAGTAATCCGGGACAGAAGTCCCGTGAAAAACTGTTTTTT.

V is TRBV14 and J is TRBJ1-1; D is undetermined. Germline loops: CDR1 SGHDN, CDR2 FVKESK. V was shortened by 2 bases and J by 6 bases, with 19 bases between the two germline ends. This CDR3 has 16 residues. DNA of the CDR3: TGTGCCAGCAGCCAAAGATTCGGGGTAGGAGTCGCTGAAGCTTTCTTT. Its translation: CASSQRFGVGVAEAFF.

The V and J genes are TRBV2 and TRBJ1-4; 8 bases line up with TRBD1. The CDR3 consists of 17 residues. The V segment lost 6 bases and the J segment 0 bases; nucleotides outside the gene matches: 9. Germline V gene lookup returns CDR1 SNHLY and CDR2 FYNNEI. The CDR3 reads CASRRRQGTTTNEKLFF. DNA of the CDR3: TGTGCCAGCAGGCGACGACAGGGGACCACAACTAATGAAAAACTGTTTTTT.

CDR3 nucleotides: TGTGCCAGCAGCGTAGCGGATGAGCAGTTCTTC. It translates to CASSVADEQFF. The V gene is TRBV9, the J gene TRBJ2-1; D remains ambiguous. Germline V gene lookup returns CDR1 SGDLS and CDR2 YYNGEE. This CDR3 has 11 amino acids. The germline V and J ends were trimmed by 0 bases and 8 bases, with 3 bases remaining between them.

There are a few counts of this clone. The rearrangement uses TRBV27 and TRBJ1-2, with D maybe TRBD1 (6 bases). The germline V and J ends were trimmed by 5 bases and 7 bases, with 14 bases remaining between them. Germline V gives CDR1 MNHEY, CDR2 SMNVEV (reference sequence). The CDR3 extends over 13 amino acids. DNA for the CDR3: TGTGCCAGCAGTGAACATCCAGGGGTTGGCTACACCTTC. It is translated as CASSEHPGVGYTF.

This rearrangement joins TRBV12-5 to TRBJ2-1, with 10 bases identical to TRBD2. Germline-derived CDR1 and CDR2 are LGHNT and FRNRAP. The CDR3 is 17 residues long. V lost 6 bases to trimming and J lost 0 bases; unmatched junction nucleotides: 8. CDR3 bases: TGTGCTAGTGGAAAACGGACTAGCGGTAGCTCCTACAATGAGCAGTTCTTC. Protein: CASGKRTSGSSYNEQFF. The variable domain in full, with the rest retrieved from reference TRBV12-5 and TRBJ2-1, is DARVTQTPRHKVTEMGQEVTMRCQPILGHNTVFWYRQTMMQGLELLAYFRNRAPLDDSGMPKDRFSAEMPDATLATLKIQPSEPRDSAVYFCASGKRTSGSSYNEQFFGPGTRLTVL.

The CDR3 region is CASSLGPRRRGNEQFF. The CDR3 DNA follows: TGTGCCAGCAGCTTAGGACCCAGGCGCCGTGGGAATGAGCAGTTCTTC. The chain couples TRBV7-2 to TRBJ2-1; D is unclear. Germline lookup yields CDR1 SGHTA and CDR2 FQGNSA. The CDR3 is made up of 16 amino acids. Trimming shortened V by 1 base and J by 7 bases, and 17 bases separated the two germline ends.

This clone occurred many times. The chain has TRBV30 and TRBJ1-3; D gene uncertain. V shed 7 bases and J shed 2 bases, with 6 bases lying between them. Germline CDR1 is GTSNPN and CDR2 is SVGIG (reference sequence). CDR3 length equals 11 residues. The CDR3 loop reads CAYETGNTIYF. The CDR3 nucleotides read TGTGCCTACGAAACTGGAAACACCATATATTTT.